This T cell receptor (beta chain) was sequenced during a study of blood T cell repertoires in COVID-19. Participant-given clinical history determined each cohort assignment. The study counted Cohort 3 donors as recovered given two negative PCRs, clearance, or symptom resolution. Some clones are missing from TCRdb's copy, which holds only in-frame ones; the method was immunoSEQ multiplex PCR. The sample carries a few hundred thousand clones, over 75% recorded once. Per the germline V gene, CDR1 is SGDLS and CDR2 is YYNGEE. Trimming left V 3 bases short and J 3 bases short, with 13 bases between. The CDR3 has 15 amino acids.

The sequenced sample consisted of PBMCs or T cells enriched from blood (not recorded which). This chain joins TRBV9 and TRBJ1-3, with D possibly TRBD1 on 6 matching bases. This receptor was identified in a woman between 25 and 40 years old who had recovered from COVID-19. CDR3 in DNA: TGTGCCAGCAGCGCCCTACAGGGAAGTGGAAACACCATATATTTT. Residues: CASSALQGSGNTIYF.